Below are 26 T cell receptor beta chains sequenced from a single sample in a study of a mutant IDH1 vaccine in newly diagnosed glioma. Clones were sequenced by immunoSEQ multiplex PCR, and TCRdb holds only the in-frame ones, with some missing. This table holds around 40,000 clones, roughly 80% found once. As to time point: week 23, last vaccination. Doses of 300 ug of mutant IDH1 20-mer peptide were given with topical imiquimod. Their recognized antigens are unknown. Sample: PBMCs, taken from a glioma patient whose treatment included an IDH1 peptide vaccine. The source is a man in his forties or fifties with glioma.

This sequence joins TRBV11-2 and TRBJ2-7, with 10 bases aligning to TRBD1. CDR1 is SGHAT and CDR2 is FQNNGV in the germline V gene. V shed 5 bases, J shed 6 bases, and the junction held 4 bases outside the gene matches. This CDR3 comprises 13 residues. Here the CDR3 DNA reads TGTGCCAGCAGCCCCGGACAGGGGGGCGAGCAGTACTTC. Its protein is CASSPGQGGEQYF. The whole variable domain, filled in from reference TRBV11-2 and TRBJ2-7, reads EAGVAQSPRYKIIEKRQSVAFWCNPISGHATLYWYQQILGQGPKLLIQFQNNGVVDDSQLPKDRFSAERLKGVDSTLKIQPAKLEDSAVYLCASSPGQGGEQYFGPGTRLTVT.

The genes are TRBV5-4 and TRBJ2-7, with TRBD2 matching over 7 bases. From germline, CDR1 is SGHNT and CDR2 YYREEE (reference sequence). V lost 1 base and J lost 1; bases outside the gene matches: 5. The CDR3 extends over 15 amino acids. The CDR3 nucleotides read TGTGCCAGCAGCTTGAGCGGGGCTTCGTCCTACGAGCAGTACTTC. Translating it yields CASSLSGASSYEQYF.

The CDR3 loop is CASSQERESMGYTF. The CDR3 coding sequence is TGTGCCAGCAGTCAAGAGAGGGAAAGCATGGGCTACACCTTC. The J gene is TRBJ1-2, the V gene TRBV2; D gene unclear. Germline CDR1 SNHLY, CDR2 FYNNEI. Trimming removed 5 bases from V and 8 bases from J, with 18 bases in between. The CDR3 runs 14 residues.

The chain has TRBV2 and TRBJ2-6; TRBD1 is a possible D gene (6 bases). The CDR3 consists of 17 residues. Trimming removed 5 bases at V and 0 bases at J, with 14 bases between. Germline loops: CDR1 SNHLY, CDR2 FYNNEI. DNA for the CDR3: TGTGCCAGCAGTTTGACAGGTGGAACCTCTGGGGCCAACGTCCTGACTTTC. Amino acids: CASSLTGGTSGANVLTF.

The chain joins TRBV6-5 to TRBJ2-1; D is undetermined. Germline CDR1 reads MNHEY; CDR2 reads SVGAGI. This CDR3 has 13 residues. Trimming removed 0 bases from V and 6 bases from J, with 6 bases in between. CDR3 DNA sequence: TGTGCCAGCAGTTACTCCAGCCTCAATGAGCAGTTCTTC. Translating it yields CASSYSSLNEQFF.

V gene TRBV7-2 combines with J gene TRBJ1-5; D gene unclear. The length of the CDR3 is 13 residues. V lost 3 bases, J lost 7 bases, and 10 bases lay in between. CDR1 and CDR2 from the germline V gene are SGHTA and FQGNSA. CDR3 nucleotides: TGTGCCAGCAGCTTTGATGGTTTACAGCCCCAGCATTTT. Amino acid sequence: CASSFDGLQPQHF.

This clone has just a few counts. V and J are TRBV19 and TRBJ2-1, with TRBD1 matching 8 bases. CDR3 length: 16 residues. CDR1 is LNHDA and CDR2 is SQIVND in the germline V gene (reference sequence). V lost 6 bases, J lost 2 bases, and 9 bases stayed unmatched. The CDR3 here is CASSPPDRAPYNEQFF. In nucleotides, the CDR3 is TGTGCCAGTAGCCCCCCGGACAGGGCGCCCTACAATGAGCAGTTCTTC.

This clone is a singleton in its sample. This rearrangement joins TRBV2 to TRBJ2-3, with D hard to call. V was clipped by 8 bases and J by 0 bases, with 12 bases between them. Germline V CDR1 and CDR2: SNHLY, FYNNEI. This CDR3 has 14 amino acids. CDR3 DNA: TGTGCCAGCTTGAACAGCCTAAGCACAGATACGCAGTATTTT. Its protein is CASLNSLSTDTQYF.

The gene calls are TRBV9 and TRBJ2-5, with D perhaps matching TRBD1 (6 bases). The CDR3 runs 14 residues. The germline V gene has CDR1 SGDLS and CDR2 YYNGEE. V lost 3 bases and J lost 3, with 12 bases in between. CDR3 DNA: TGTGCCAGCAGCGCTGGACAGTCCAAAGAGACCCAGTACTTC. The encoded protein is CASSAGQSKETQYF. Full variable domain (remainder filled in from reference TRBV9 and TRBJ2-5): DSGVTQTPKHLITATGQRVTLRCSPRSGDLSVYWYQQSLDQGLQFLIQYYNGEERAKGNILERFSAQQFPDLHSELNLSSLELGDSALYFCASSAGQSKETQYFGPGTRLLVL.

The chain combines TRBV9 with TRBJ2-2; unclear D gene. V gave up 0 bases and J gave up 9 bases, with 9 bases separating them. This CDR3 contains 13 residues. CDR1 is SGDLS and CDR2 is YYNGEE in the germline V gene. Here the CDR3 reads CASSVALGRELFF. The CDR3 DNA sequence: TGTGCCAGCAGCGTAGCTCTGGGAAGGGAGCTGTTTTTT.

This clone was counted only a few times. The chain links TRBV2 to TRBJ1-5, with 7 bases identical to TRBD1. This CDR3 has 14 residues. Germline assignment: CDR1 SNHLY and CDR2 FYNNEI. V was clipped by 6 bases and J by 7 bases; unmatched bases: 9. CDR3 in DNA: TGTGCCAGCAGCAGACAGGGCCCGGGGCAGCCCCAGCATTTT. The encoded protein is CASSRQGPGQPQHF. The whole variable domain, remainder taken from reference TRBV2 and TRBJ1-5, is EPEVTQTPSHQVTQMGQEVILRCVPISNHLYFYWYRQILGQKVEFLVSFYNNEISEKSEIFDDQFSVERPDGSNFTLKIRSTKLEDSAMYFCASSRQGPGQPQHFGDGTRLSIL.

The chain recombines TRBV4-1 with TRBJ2-1, with TRBD2 identical over 10 bases. The junction had 5 bases not matched to a gene; V was cut back by 5 bases and J by 4 bases. Germline assignment: CDR1 MGHRA and CDR2 YSYEKL. The CDR3 runs to 15 residues. The CDR3 sequence is CASSSTSGAYNEQFF. DNA for the CDR3: TGCGCCAGCAGCTCAACTAGCGGGGCTTACAATGAGCAGTTCTTC.

The rearrangement uses TRBV7-8 and TRBJ2-2, with unresolved D. Germline-derived CDR1 and CDR2 are SGHVS and FQNEAQ. The length of the CDR3 is 14 residues. The ends were cut back, 6 bases at V and 6 bases at J, with 14 bases in the middle. The CDR3 coding sequence is TGTGCCAGCAGGGAAGACACAGCGTCCGGGGAGCTGTTTTTT. It translates to CASREDTASGELFF.

The rearrangement uses TRBV7-2 and TRBJ2-5; no firm D call. V dropped 1 base and J dropped 5 bases, with 8 bases sitting between them. CDR1 is SGHTA and CDR2 is FQGNSA in the germline V gene. This CDR3 has 13 residues. The CDR3 nucleotides read TGTGCCAGCAGCTTAGGACCGAGGGAGACCCAGTACTTC. Encoded protein: CASSLGPRETQYF.

The genes are TRBV5-4 and TRBJ1-1; D may be TRBD1 (5 bases). Germline CDR1 and CDR2: SGHNT and YYREEE (reference sequence). V lost 6 bases, J lost 0 bases, and 12 bases lay in between. The CDR3 contains 14 residues. The CDR3 nucleotides read TGTGCCAGCACTGCGGACACTCTGAACACTGAAGCTTTCTTT. Residues: CASTADTLNTEAFF.

This chain joins TRBV19 and TRBJ1-5; D not certain. Germline V lookup: CDR1 LNHDA, CDR2 SQIVND (reference sequence). This CDR3 comprises 15 residues. Trimming took 0 bases from V and 11 from J, leaving 17 bases between them. CDR3 protein: CASSIDRRRPVTQHF. The DNA of the CDR3 is TGTGCCAGTAGTATAGATCGAAGACGTCCTGTGACCCAGCATTTT.

This sequence joins TRBV7-2 and TRBJ2-6, with D uncertain. The CDR3 extends over 14 amino acids. Trimming took off 4 bases at V and 0 bases at J, with 4 bases between the two ends. In germline, CDR1 is SGHTA, CDR2 FQGNSA. The CDR3: CASSSSSGANVLTF. DNA of the CDR3: TGTGCCAGCAGCTCATCCTCTGGGGCCAACGTCCTGACTTTC. The full variable domain, in which reference TRBV7-2 and TRBJ2-6 provide the parts outside the CDR3, is GAGVSQSPSNKVTEKGKDVELRCDPISGHTALYWYRQSLGQGLEFLIYFQGNSAPDKSGLPSDRFSAERTGGSVSTLTIQRTQQEDSAVYLCASSSSSGANVLTFGAGSRLTVL.

This rearrangement joins TRBV27 to TRBJ2-7; D may be TRBD1 (5 bases). The germline V gene encodes CDR1 MNHEY and CDR2 SMNVEV (reference sequence). V lost 5 bases and J lost 2, with 10 bases in between. The CDR3 covers 13 residues. The CDR3: CASSPQGPYEQYF. The CDR3 DNA sequence: TGTGCCAGCAGTCCCCAGGGCCCCTACGAGCAGTACTTC.

This clone was seen a handful of times. V usage is TRBV19 and J usage is TRBJ1-6, with 7 bases fitting TRBD1. Germline assignment: CDR1 LNHDA and CDR2 SQIVND (reference sequence). Germline trimming cut 3 bases from V and 11 bases from J; bases unmatched to any gene: 13. The CDR3 contains 16 residues. In DNA, the CDR3 is TGTGCCAGTAGTATCGGCCGACAGGGTGCCGGGGCACCCCTCCACTTT. Its protein is CASSIGRQGAGAPLHF.

This clone showed up just a few times. The genes are TRBV19 and TRBJ2-1; no clear D. With 0 bases removed from V and 7 bases from J, the gap between germline ends came to 13 bases. The CDR3 is 15 residues long. In germline, CDR1 is LNHDA, CDR2 SQIVND (reference sequence). The CDR3 nucleotides read TGTGCCAGTAGTATAGAAGTCGACGGAGCGAATGAGCAGTTCTTC. Its protein is CASSIEVDGANEQFF.

This clone was seen just once. The chain recombines TRBV19 with TRBJ1-1; 7 bases match TRBD1. The CDR3 has 18 residues. The germline V gene has CDR1 LNHDA and CDR2 SQIVND (reference sequence). The V and J ends lost 5 bases and 0 bases, in that order; junction bases with no gene match: 15. This CDR3 is CASSPLTGMSVLNTEAFF. The CDR3 nucleotides are TGTGCCAGTAGTCCGTTGACAGGGATGTCGGTTCTGAACACTGAAGCTTTCTTT.

The rearrangement uses TRBV5-6 and TRBJ1-3; D is possibly TRBD1 (5 bases). This CDR3 is built from 15 residues. Germline-derived CDR1 and CDR2 are SGHDT and YYEEEE. The V and J ends lost 3 bases and 0 bases respectively, with 10 bases between them. CDR3 in amino acids: CASSWGRRSGNTIYF. In DNA form, the CDR3 reads TGTGCCAGCAGCTGGGGACGCCGCTCTGGAAACACCATATATTTT.

This clone has just one count. The rearrangement links TRBV10-3 to TRBJ1-1, with TRBD1 matching 9 bases. V was pared by 5 bases and J by 2 bases, with 6 bases of the junction left unmatched. CDR1 is ENHRY and CDR2 is SYGVKD in the germline V gene. The CDR3 consists of 15 residues. The CDR3 here is CAISPGTGTNTEAFF. The CDR3 nucleotides read TGTGCCATCAGTCCCGGGACAGGGACTAACACTGAAGCTTTCTTT.

CDR3 amino acids: CSVGEIYGYTF. The CDR3 DNA reads as TGCAGCGTTGGCGAGATCTATGGCTACACCTTC. The chain joins TRBV29-1 to TRBJ1-2; unclear D gene. The CDR3 covers 11 residues. CDR1 and CDR2 from the germline V gene are SQVTM and ANQGSEA. Trimming removed 4 bases at V and 4 bases at J, with 7 bases between.

The V call is TRBV9, the J call TRBJ1-1, with 10 positions matching TRBD1. The CDR3 loop spans 17 amino acids. Germline CDR1 SGDLS, CDR2 YYNGEE. V was clipped by 0 bases and J by 5 bases; unmatched bases: 10. CDR3 amino acids: CASSVGPTGGAETEAFF. The DNA for the CDR3 is TGTGCCAGCAGCGTAGGCCCGACAGGGGGCGCAGAAACTGAAGCTTTCTTT.

This CDR3 is CAWDLSRNRGQYEQYF. CDR3 in DNA: TGTGCCTGGGACCTCTCCCGGAACAGGGGGCAATACGAGCAGTACTTC. The chain combines TRBV30 with TRBJ2-7; 9 positions match TRBD1. CDR1 and CDR2 from the germline V gene are GTSNPN and SVGIG (reference sequence). The CDR3 covers 16 residues. Trimming took 5 bases from V and 4 from J; bases not matched to a gene: 15.